Each of the 20 T cell receptor beta chains below was sequenced from the same sample in a study of blood T cell repertoires in COVID-19. Sequenced by immunoSEQ multiplex PCR; TCRdb stores in-frame clones only, minus some. The sample lists about 200,000 clones, about 79% seen once, with about 13% in the top ten. The sample was peripheral blood. The origin of the receptors is a human donor in a cohort sampled during active COVID-19.

The J gene is TRBJ2-1, the V gene TRBV3-1 (or the pseudogene TRBV3-2), with no clear D. Germline CDR1 reads LGHDT; CDR2 reads YNNKEL (reference sequence). This CDR3 contains 12 residues. V lost 4 bases to trimming and J lost 9 bases, with 10 bases between them. The CDR3 is CASSLLAGEQFF. Written as DNA, the CDR3 is TGTGCCAGCAGCCTCCTCGCCGGTGAGCAGTTCTTC.

This clone was detected only once. This chain joins TRBV14 and TRBJ2-5; TRBD1 is a possible D gene (5 bases). The germline V and J ends were trimmed by 6 bases and 2 bases, with 10 bases remaining between them. The CDR3 is 13 residues long. From germline, CDR1 is SGHDN and CDR2 FVKESK. As DNA, the CDR3 is TGTGCCAGCAGGGACACTCGGCAAGAGACCCAGTACTTC. This translates into CASRDTRQETQYF.

Here the CDR3 DNA reads TGTGCCAGCAGTTTATCGGCAGGGATGAACACTGAAGCTTTCTTT. Protein: CASSLSAGMNTEAFF. V gene TRBV28 combines with J gene TRBJ1-1, with D perhaps TRBD1 (5 bases). This CDR3 is 15 amino acids long. Germline values: CDR1 MDHEN, CDR2 SYDVKM. V shed 1 base and J shed 0 bases, with 9 bases lying between them.

This chain connects TRBV6-2 or TRBV6-3 to TRBJ2-7; no clear D. CDR3 size: 11 residues. Germline lookup yields CDR1 MNHEY and CDR2 SVGEGT. V gave up 4 bases and J gave up 6 bases, with 7 bases separating them. The CDR3 loop reads CASSSDSEQYF. The CDR3, as DNA: TGTGCCAGCAGTTCAGATTCCGAGCAGTACTTC.

The genes are TRBV5-1 and TRBJ2-3; 10 bases line up with TRBD1. The junction had 1 base not matched to a gene; V was cut back by 1 base and J by 2 bases. The CDR3 consists of 15 residues. The germline V gene encodes CDR1 SGHRS and CDR2 YFSETQ. The CDR3 sequence is CASSLRQGATDTQYF. The CDR3 DNA follows: TGCGCCAGCAGCTTGCGACAGGGGGCCACAGATACGCAGTATTTT.

The chain carries TRBV11-2 and TRBJ2-7, with D possibly TRBD1 on 5 matching bases. The CDR3 contains 13 residues. Germline assignment: CDR1 SGHAT and CDR2 FQNNGV. Deletions cut 5 bases from V and 4 bases from J, with 12 bases between. The chain's CDR3 is CASSLWTPYEQYF. In DNA, the CDR3 is TGTGCCAGCAGCCTTTGGACACCTTACGAGCAGTACTTC. Supplemented by reference TRBV11-2 and TRBJ2-7, the full variable domain reads EAGVAQSPRYKIIEKRQSVAFWCNPISGHATLYWYQQILGQGPKLLIQFQNNGVVDDSQLPKDRFSAERLKGVDSTLKIQPAKLEDSAVYLCASSLWTPYEQYFGPGTRLTVT.

The rearrangement links TRBV5-6 to TRBJ2-5; weak D call: TRBD1 (5 bases). This CDR3 has 13 residues. Germline loops: CDR1 SGHDT, CDR2 YYEEEE. Trimming shortened V by 3 bases and J by 7 bases, and 13 bases separated the two germline ends. The CDR3 region is CASSSWQGSTQYF. The CDR3 DNA is TGTGCCAGCAGCTCCTGGCAGGGTTCGACCCAGTACTTC.

V is TRBV12-3 or TRBV12-4 and J is TRBJ2-7; no reliable D call. This CDR3 is 11 amino acids long. Trimming stripped 5 bases from V and 6 bases from J, with 8 bases between. The CDR3: CASSLVREQYF. The CDR3 nucleotides are TGTGCCAGCAGTCTCGTGCGCGAGCAGTACTTC.

The chain is built from TRBV27 and TRBJ2-7; 8 bases agree with TRBD2. The CDR3 covers 14 residues. Germline V gene sequence: CDR1 MNHEY, CDR2 SMNVEV (reference sequence). Losses at the gene ends were 6 bases for V and 1 base for J; bases not matched to a gene: 5. The CDR3 DNA sequence: TGTGCCAGCAGCCGAGCGGGAGAGTCCTACGAGCAGTACTTC. Translating gives CASSRAGESYEQYF.

The J gene is TRBJ2-7, the V gene TRBV10-3; D possibly corresponds to TRBD2 (6 bases). Germline V gives CDR1 ENHRY, CDR2 SYGVKD. V lost 1 base and J 0 bases, leaving 10 bases between the germline ends. The CDR3 spans 15 residues. The CDR3 nucleotides are TGTGCCATCAGTGAGTTTCGGGAGAGCTCCTACGAGCAGTACTTC. Amino acids: CAISEFRESSYEQYF.

The chain has TRBV28 and TRBJ2-4, with 8 bases matching TRBD2. Trimming cost V 3 bases and J 3 bases; bases outside gene matches: 7. The CDR3 sequence is 16 residues long. Germline CDR1 MDHEN, CDR2 SYDVKM. The CDR3 bases are TGTGCCAGCAGTTTGCGGCGGGAGGCGTTCAAAAACATTCAGTACTTC. Amino acid sequence: CASSLRREAFKNIQYF.

This clone was recorded a few times. The rearrangement uses TRBV13 and TRBJ2-1; 7 positions agree with TRBD2. The CDR3 consists of 15 residues. Germline CDR1 and CDR2: PRHDT and FYEKMQ (reference sequence). V trimming: 0 bases; J trimming: 2 bases; junction bases outside the gene matches: 1. CDR3 amino acids: CASSLGLAAYNEQFF. The CDR3 nucleotides are TGTGCCAGCAGCTTAGGGCTAGCGGCCTACAATGAGCAGTTCTTC.

V and J are TRBV19 and TRBJ2-7, with 9 bases matching TRBD1. The length of the CDR3 is 14 residues. Germline CDR1 and CDR2: LNHDA and SQIVND (reference sequence). J was trimmed by 5 bases and V by 1 base; bases with no gene match: 3. The CDR3 nucleotides are TGTGCCAGTAGTATAGTTGGACAGGGGAACGAGCAGTACTTC. As protein: CASSIVGQGNEQYF.

This clone appeared once. The V and J genes are TRBV6-5 and TRBJ2-7; TRBD2 might be the D (6 bases). The CDR3 consists of 15 residues. Trimming cost V 6 bases and J 4 bases, with 19 bases left between them. The germline V gene encodes CDR1 MNHEY and CDR2 SVGAGI. The DNA of the CDR3 is TGTGCCAGCAGGAGGCAGTGGAGGGCCAATTACGAGCAGTACTTC. Residues: CASRRQWRANYEQYF.

This rearrangement joins TRBV2 to TRBJ2-3, with 9 bases lining up with TRBD1. V trimming: 7 bases; J trimming: 5 bases; junction bases outside the gene matches: 7. Germline values: CDR1 SNHLY, CDR2 FYNNEI. The CDR3 covers 14 residues. The CDR3 DNA reads as TGTGCCAGCATCCAGGGGACAGGGCTAGATACGCAGTATTTT. This sequence encodes CASIQGTGLDTQYF.

Here the CDR3 reads CASSPIRDTVEQYF. Written as DNA, the CDR3 is TGTGCCAGCAGCCCGATCCGGGACACGGTCGAGCAGTACTTC. This chain joins TRBV7-6 and TRBJ2-7; tentative D call: TRBD1 (6 bases). V was shortened by 5 bases and J by 6 bases, with 17 bases between the two germline ends. The CDR3 is 14 residues long. Germline V CDR1 and CDR2: SGHVS, FNYEAQ.

The count of this clone is one. The chain uses TRBV30 and TRBJ1-1, with TRBD1 as a possible D gene (6 bases). The CDR3 runs 12 residues. The germline CDR1 and CDR2 sequences are GTSNPN and SVGIG (reference sequence). The ends were cut back, 4 bases at V and 11 bases at J, with 17 bases in the middle. CDR3 residues: CAWTPWGGPAFF. In DNA, the CDR3 is TGTGCCTGGACCCCATGGGGGGGCCCTGCTTTCTTT. Variable domain in full (rest from reference TRBV30 and TRBJ1-1): SQTIHQWPATLVQPVGSPLSLECTVEGTSNPNLYWYRQAAGRGLQLLFYSVGIGQISSEVPQNLSASRPQDRQFILSSKKLLLSDSGFYLCAWTPWGGPAFFGQGTRLTVV.

The chain is built from TRBV5-1 and TRBJ1-1, with 8 bases lining up with TRBD1. The CDR3 loop spans 14 amino acids. V lost 4 bases and J lost 4; bases outside the gene matches: 6. Germline CDR1 is SGHRS and CDR2 is YFSETQ. CDR3 DNA sequence: TGCGCCAGCAGCGTACAGGGGGGAGGCACTGAAGCTTTCTTT. This gives the protein CASSVQGGGTEAFF.

The genes are TRBV6-1 and TRBJ2-2; D gene uncertain. Trimming took off 1 base at V and 2 bases at J, with 8 bases between the two ends. This CDR3 has 15 amino acids. The V gene's germline CDR1 is MNHNS and CDR2 SASEGT. Here the CDR3 DNA reads TGTGCCAGCAGTGAAGTTGCAGGAAACACCGGGGAGCTGTTTTTT. Encoded protein: CASSEVAGNTGELFF.

The rearrangement links TRBV7-2 to TRBJ2-5, with D possibly being TRBD1 (6 bases). Per germline, CDR1 SGHTA and CDR2 FQGNSA. With 2 bases removed from V and 7 bases from J, the gap between germline ends came to 14 bases. This CDR3 region has 14 residues. The CDR3 reads CASSLSPGHSTQYF. The CDR3 bases are TGTGCCAGCAGCTTAAGTCCGGGACACTCGACCCAGTACTTC.